The 25 T cell receptor beta chains below come from one sample, sequenced in a study of vaccination effects on CD4 cells after COVID-19. Antigens of these TCRs are unknown. Only in-frame clones appear in the TCRdb table, and some are missing; sequencing was by immunoSEQ multiplex PCR. Seen here are approximately 76,000 clones, about four fifths observed once, and the top ten hold about 10%. CD4+ T cells specific for antigen were expanded with viral peptide pools by the ViraFEST assay before sequencing. Scientists isolated CD4+ T cells after a roughly ten-day culture period ended. All vaccine recipients tested negative for nucleocapsid antibodies and had never contracted SARS-CoV-2 infection. This specimen was CD4+ T cells from PBMCs cultured with SARS-CoV-2 spike peptides, taken before COVID-19 vaccination. These receptors all stem from a human donor who received a COVID-19 vaccine.

The chain uses TRBV19 and TRBJ2-5; D unresolved. This CDR3 has 11 residues. In germline, CDR1 is LNHDA, CDR2 SQIVND (reference sequence). V was shortened by 5 bases and J by 5 bases, with 6 bases between the two germline ends. CDR3 amino acids: CASSFEETQYF. In DNA form, the CDR3 reads TGTGCCAGTAGTTTTGAGGAGACCCAGTACTTC.

The genes are TRBV6-1 and TRBJ1-6, with 9 nucleotides matching TRBD1. The ends lost 1 base at V and 8 bases at J; junction bases unmatched: 12. The CDR3 is 18 residues long. Germline values: CDR1 MNHNS, CDR2 SASEGT. As DNA, the CDR3 is TGTGCCAGCAGTGAAGGGCCGAGACAGGGGGGACGATATTCACCCCTCCACTTT. Translating it yields CASSEGPRQGGRYSPLHF.

V gene TRBV27 combines with J gene TRBJ2-4; the D gene is possibly TRBD1 (5 bases). Trimming stripped 5 bases from V and 8 bases from J, with 19 bases between. Germline CDR1 is MNHEY and CDR2 is SMNVEV (reference sequence). The CDR3 consists of 15 residues. Here the CDR3 DNA reads TGTGCCAGCAGTGAGGCCCACGCAGGGTCACACATTCAGTACTTC. Translating gives CASSEAHAGSHIQYF.

V and J are TRBV18 and TRBJ1-4; possibly TRBD1 for D (6 bases). The CDR3 sequence is 16 residues long. Germline V CDR1 and CDR2: KGHSH, LQKENI. Trimming removed 4 bases from V and 7 bases from J, with 19 bases in between. This CDR3 reads CASSLSPPGAGEKLFF. CDR3 coding DNA: TGTGCCAGCTCACTATCCCCACCGGGGGCGGGTGAAAAACTGTTTTTT.

This clone was detected a few times. The rearrangement joins TRBV28 to TRBJ1-2; no clear D. The V gene lost 5 bases and the J gene lost 2 bases, with 9 bases spanning the gap. This CDR3 is 13 amino acids long. Germline V gene data show CDR1 as MDHEN and CDR2 as SYDVKM. The CDR3 nucleotides are TGTGCCAGCAGTCCACGGTTCAACTATGGCTACACCTTC. It encodes CASSPRFNYGYTF.

The chain is built from TRBV5-1 and TRBJ1-1, with 8 bases fitting TRBD1. Per germline, CDR1 SGHRS and CDR2 YFSETQ. With 4 bases clipped from V and 1 base from J, the junction kept 9 bases outside the gene matches. The CDR3 is 16 residues long. CDR3 region: CASSPHYGQGNTEAFF. CDR3 coding DNA: TGCGCCAGCAGCCCCCACTATGGACAGGGGAACACTGAAGCTTTCTTT.

This clone was detected only a few times. The chain is built from TRBV6-5 and TRBJ1-2, with TRBD1 matching 9 bases. V was clipped by 6 bases and J by 3 bases; unmatched bases: 8. The CDR3 length is 15 residues. Per germline, CDR1 MNHEY and CDR2 SVGAGI. For the CDR3, the DNA is TGTGCCAGCAGGGACCCTACAGGGGGCGACTATGGCTACACCTTC. It translates to CASRDPTGGDYGYTF.

V gene TRBV11-3 combines with J gene TRBJ1-4; tentatively, D is TRBD1 (6 bases). Trimming took off 5 bases at V and 0 bases at J, with 13 bases between the two ends. From germline, CDR1 is SGHNT and CDR2 YENEEA. There are 16 residues in the CDR3. CDR3 sequence (DNA): TGTGCCAGCAGCCTCGGAGGGGGGGCAACTAATGAAAAACTGTTTTTT. Its translation is CASSLGGGATNEKLFF. Full variable domain (outside the CDR3, taken from reference TRBV11-3 and TRBJ1-4): EAGVVQSPRYKIIEKKQPVAFWCNPISGHNTLYWYLQNLGQGPELLIRYENEEAVDDSQLPKDRFSAERLKGVDSTLKIQPAELGDSAVYLCASSLGGGATNEKLFFGSGTQLSVL.

The chain combines TRBV3-1 (or the pseudogene TRBV3-2) with TRBJ2-7, with D possibly TRBD2 on 6 matching bases. Per germline, CDR1 LGHDT and CDR2 YNNKEL (reference sequence). The germline V and J ends were trimmed by 3 bases and 0 bases, with 12 bases remaining between them. The CDR3 spans 15 residues. The CDR3 nucleotides read TGTGCCAGCAGCCACCGCGGGGCCCTCTCCTACGAGCAGTACGTC. This translates into CASSHRGALSYEQYV.

The chain uses TRBV5-5 and TRBJ1-2; no clear D gene. The CDR3 runs 13 residues. Deletions cut 3 bases from V and 5 bases from J, with 11 bases between. Per germline, CDR1 SGHKS and CDR2 YYEKEE (reference sequence). The CDR3 is CASSSTLGYGYTF. The CDR3, as DNA: TGTGCCAGCAGCTCGACCCTTGGTTATGGCTACACCTTC. Full variable domain (outside the CDR3, taken from reference TRBV5-5 and TRBJ1-2): DAGVTQSPTHLIKTRGQQVTLRCSPISGHKSVSWYQQVLGQGPQFIFQYYEKEERGRGNFPDRFSARQFPNYSSELNVNALLLGDSALYLCASSSTLGYGYTFGSGTRLTVV.

This chain connects TRBV18 to TRBJ1-2; D gene ambiguous. The germline V and J ends were trimmed by 6 bases and 2 bases, with 10 bases remaining between them. The germline V gene encodes CDR1 KGHSH and CDR2 LQKENI. This CDR3 region has 13 residues. Here the CDR3 reads CASSPDGNYGYTF. In DNA, the CDR3 is TGTGCCAGCTCGCCGGATGGCAACTATGGCTACACCTTC.

J is TRBJ2-3 and V is TRBV15, with 13 bases fitting TRBD2. Germline-derived CDR1 and CDR2 are LNHNV and YYDKDF (reference sequence). The CDR3 loop spans 14 amino acids. Unmatched junction bases numbered 4, after V lost 6 bases and J lost 7 bases. CDR3 sequence (DNA): TGTGCCACCAGACTAGCGGGGGGGAGGTATACGCAGTATTTT. It is translated as CATRLAGGRYTQYF.

V usage is TRBV5-1 and J usage is TRBJ1-1; D is ambiguous. The V end was cut by 4 bases, the J end by 5 bases, with 15 bases between. CDR1 SGHRS and CDR2 YFSETQ come from the germline V gene. CDR3 size: 14 residues. The CDR3 nucleotides are TGCGCCAGCAGCCCCGACTGGGAATCGACTGAAGCTTTCTTT. Protein: CASSPDWESTEAFF.

This chain uses TRBV3-1 (or the pseudogene TRBV3-2) with TRBJ1-3; weak D call: TRBD1 (5 bases). This CDR3 comprises 14 residues. Trimming took off 2 bases at V and 9 bases at J, with 14 bases between the two ends. Germline lookup yields CDR1 LGHDT and CDR2 YNNKEL (reference sequence). CDR3 residues: CASSQTQGLPTIYF. In DNA form, the CDR3 reads TGTGCCAGCAGCCAAACCCAGGGCCTTCCCACCATATATTTT.

CDR3 nucleotides: TGTGCCAGCAGCTTCCGGCCGGGACTAGCGGGGGCGGGCCTAGATACGCAGTATTTT. This codes for CASSFRPGLAGAGLDTQYF. The chain carries TRBV5-6 and TRBJ2-3; TRBD2 matches at 14 bases. V lost 2 bases, J lost 5 bases, and 13 bases stayed unmatched. The CDR3 length is 19 residues. Per germline, CDR1 SGHDT and CDR2 YYEEEE.

The V call is TRBV4-3, the J call TRBJ1-4, with D possibly TRBD1 on 5 matching bases. Trimming took off 0 bases at V and 8 bases at J, with 16 bases between the two ends. The CDR3 runs to 16 residues. Looked up from germline, CDR1 is LGHNA and CDR2 is YSLEER. The CDR3 sequence is CASSQDLWGLWEKLFF. CDR3 nucleotides: TGCGCCAGCAGCCAAGATCTCTGGGGACTGTGGGAAAAACTGTTTTTT.

This chain uses TRBV4-1 with TRBJ1-2; no reliable D call. The CDR3 spans 16 residues. Trimming stripped 1 base from V and 0 bases from J, with 12 bases between. Germline CDR1 is MGHRA and CDR2 is YSYEKL. The CDR3 nucleotides are TGCGCCAGCAGCCAAGTAGGTAGGGCCACTAACTATGGCTACACCTTC. This codes for CASSQVGRATNYGYTF.

This chain joins TRBV24-1 and TRBJ2-3; 7 nucleotides agree with TRBD2. The V segment lost 4 bases and the J segment 5 bases; nucleotides outside the gene matches: 5. CDR1 KGHDR and CDR2 SFDVKD come from the germline V gene. This CDR3 spans 14 amino acids. The CDR3 nucleotides are TGTGCCACCAGTGAACCCGGGAGGATAGATACGCAGTATTTT. Protein: CATSEPGRIDTQYF.

This rearrangement joins TRBV12-3 or TRBV12-4 to TRBJ1-2; D ambiguous. The V end was cut by 5 bases, the J end by 7 bases, with 8 bases between. CDR3 length: 11 residues. Written as DNA, the CDR3 is TGTGCCAGCAGTGGTAGCGGTGGCTACACCTTC. Amino acid sequence: CASSGSGGYTF.

This clone came up a few times. J is TRBJ2-2 and V is TRBV5-1, with D hard to call. The CDR3 length is 14 residues. Germline CDR1 SGHRS, CDR2 YFSETQ. The V end was cut by 4 bases, the J end by 4 bases, with 11 bases between. The CDR3 DNA is TGCGCCAGCAGCCGGCTAGTCATCACCGGGGAGCTGTTTTTT. It specifies CASSRLVITGELFF.

The chain joins TRBV18 to TRBJ2-5, with D hard to call. There are 11 residues in the CDR3. CDR1 and CDR2 (germline): KGHSH, LQKENI. The V gene lost 3 bases and the J gene lost 1 base, with 0 bases spanning the gap. The CDR3 DNA reads as TGTGCCAGCTCACCCCAAGAGACCCAGTACTTC. Protein: CASSPQETQYF.

The chain has TRBV27 and TRBJ1-1, with D possibly being TRBD1 (5 bases). In germline, CDR1 is MNHEY, CDR2 SMNVEV (reference sequence). Trimming took 7 bases from V and 0 from J, leaving 24 bases between them. The CDR3 runs to 18 residues. The CDR3 loop is CASTWGGKVPVMNTEAFF. The CDR3 bases are TGTGCCAGCACGTGGGGGGGGAAGGTCCCTGTAATGAACACTGAAGCTTTCTTT.

The chain employs TRBV6-2 or TRBV6-3 and TRBJ1-1; 7 positions match TRBD1. Germline V gene data show CDR1 as MNHEY and CDR2 as SVGEGT. The V and J ends lost 4 bases and 11 bases, in that order; junction bases with no gene match: 7. The CDR3 spans 12 residues. The CDR3: CASSWRGGLAFF. CDR3 DNA sequence: TGTGCCAGCAGTTGGCGAGGGGGCCTGGCTTTCTTT.

The V gene is TRBV7-2, the J gene TRBJ1-5; a possible D gene is TRBD1 (5 bases). Trimming left V 5 bases short and J 1 base short, with 12 bases between. The CDR3 runs to 15 residues. Germline assignment: CDR1 SGHTA and CDR2 FQGNSA. CDR3 amino acids: CASSARGESNQPQHF. CDR3 nucleotide sequence: TGTGCCAGCAGCGCACGGGGGGAGAGCAATCAGCCCCAGCATTTT.

This chain uses TRBV5-4 with TRBJ2-1, with unresolved D. The CDR3 is 14 amino acids. Germline CDR1 is SGHNT and CDR2 is YYREEE (reference sequence). V was clipped by 2 bases and J by 9 bases, with 15 bases between them. This chain's CDR3 is CASSLRIDGSEQFF. The CDR3 coding sequence is TGTGCCAGCAGCTTACGAATCGACGGTAGTGAGCAGTTCTTC.